This T cell receptor beta chain was sequenced during a study of T cell changes during pregnancy in multiple sclerosis. Here immunoSEQ multiplex PCR was the method, and the copy in TCRdb shows in-frame clones only, minus some. The sample has about 39,000 clones; roughly 84% are singletons. CDR1 and CDR2 (germline): SGHNT, YYREEE (reference sequence). The CDR3 consists of 14 residues. Losses at the gene ends were 4 bases for V and 5 bases for J; bases not matched to a gene: 6. The genes are TRBV5-4 and TRBJ1-2; TRBD1 aligns across 9 bases. Sequenced here: CD8+ T cells from peripheral blood mononuclear cells, sampled in the first trimester of pregnancy. The receptor was derived from a female donor with multiple sclerosis, enrolled in a pregnancy study. The CDR3 region is CASSPGTGPYGYTF. The CDR3, as DNA: TGTGCCAGCAGCCCCGGGACAGGGCCATATGGCTACACCTTC.